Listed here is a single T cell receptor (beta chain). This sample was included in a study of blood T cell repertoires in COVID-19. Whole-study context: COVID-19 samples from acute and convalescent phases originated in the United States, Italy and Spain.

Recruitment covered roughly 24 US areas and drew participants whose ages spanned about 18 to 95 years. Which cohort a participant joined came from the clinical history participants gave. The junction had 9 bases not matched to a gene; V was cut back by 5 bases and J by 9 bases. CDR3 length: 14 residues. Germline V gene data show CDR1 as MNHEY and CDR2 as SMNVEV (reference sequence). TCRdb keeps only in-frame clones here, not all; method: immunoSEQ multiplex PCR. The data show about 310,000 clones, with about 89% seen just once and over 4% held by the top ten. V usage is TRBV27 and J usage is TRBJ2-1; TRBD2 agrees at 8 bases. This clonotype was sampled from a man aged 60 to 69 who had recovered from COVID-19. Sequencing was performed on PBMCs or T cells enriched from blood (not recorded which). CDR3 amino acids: CASSTGLVRVEQFF. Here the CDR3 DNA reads TGTGCCAGCAGTACGGGACTAGTTAGGGTTGAGCAGTTCTTC.